The rows below give T cell receptor beta chains drawn from one sample of a study of PD-1 blockade in classical Hodgkin lymphoma. Sequencing used immunoSEQ multiplex PCR; TCRdb keeps in-frame clones, though not all of them. The table has more than 90,000 clones, around 89% seen once. This material consisted of peripheral blood mononuclear cells (PBMCs), taken before the second cycle of nivolumab. Receptor source: a human donor with classical Hodgkin lymphoma. Each CDR3 is given with its conserved first and last residue. A D gene is named only where the DNA matches it firmly. Only some rows state a clone size, as once, few, many or a class for expanded clones.

NA TRBJ1-1 TRBV4-1 NA 12 TGCGCCAGCAGCCAAGGGAACCGTGAAGCTTTCTTT CASSQGNREAFF
NA TRBJ1-1 TRBV28 NA 13 TGTGCCAGCAGTACTAGCGGGGAGACTGAAGCTTTCTTT CASSTSGETEAFF
TRBD1 TRBJ1-3 TRBV4-2 NA 14 TGTGCCACGGGGACAGGGGGTCTAGGAAACACCATATATTTT CATGTGGLGNTIYF
TRBD1 TRBJ2-3 TRBV5-1 few 14 TGCGCCACCACAACAGGGGGCCAGACAGATACGCAGTATTTT CATTTGGQTDTQYF
NA TRBJ1-6 TRBV5-1 NA 14 TGCGCCAGCACCGAGACAGGAAATAATTCACCCCTCCACTTT CASTETGNNSPLHF
NA TRBJ1-2 TRBV5-1 NA 15 TGCGCCAGCAGCTTAATGGAGGGTTATAACTATGGCTACACCTTC CASSLMEGYNYGYTF
NA TRBJ2-7 TRBV4-3 NA 17 TGCGCCAGCAGCCAAGATAAGTGGTGGAACAGTCCCTACGAGCAGTACTTC CASSQDKWWNSPYEQYF
NA TRBJ1-2 TRBV19 NA 14 TGTGCCAGTAGTACACAGAAGTTTCACTATGGCTACACCTTC CASSTQKFHYGYTF
TRBD2 TRBJ2-3 TRBV5-8 NA 15 TGTGCCAGCAGCTCCGTGGGACTAGCGACAGATACGCAGTATTTT CASSSVGLATDTQYF
TRBD2 TRBJ2-1 TRBV4-3 once 16 TGCGCCAGCAGCCAAGTGGGTAGCGGGGCCTACAATGAGCAGTTCTTC CASSQVGSGAYNEQFF
TRBD1 TRBJ1-2 TRBV19 NA 15 TGTGCCAGTAGAACGAACCCGGGACAGGGGACTAGCTACACCTTC CASRTNPGQGTSYTF
NA TRBJ2-7 TRBV27 few 14 TGTGCCAGCAGTTGGACCAGGAGCTCCTACGAGCAGTACTTC CASSWTRSSYEQYF
TRBD1 TRBJ2-3 TRBV28 NA 13 TGTGCCACAGGGGGTGTCTTCACAGATACGCAGTATTTT CATGGVFTDTQYF
NA TRBJ2-1 TRBV6-5 NA 13 TGTGCCAGCACCCTAACGTTCTTGGAATCGCAGTTCTTC CASTLTFLESQFF
NA TRBJ1-2 TRBV28 NA 11 TGTGCCATCCGGGAACAAGTGGGCTACACCTTC CAIREQVGYTF
TRBD1 TRBJ2-3 TRBV28 NA 15 TGTGCCAGCAGGGCACAGGGGGCTGGTCTGGATACGCAGTATTTT CASRAQGAGLDTQYF
TRBD1 TRBJ2-5 TRBV5-4 once 14 TGTGCCAGCAGCTTGGAAACAGGGGCAGAGACCCAGTACTTC CASSLETGAETQYF
NA TRBJ2-3 TRBV28 NA 13 TGTGCCAGCAGTCCTCCGGACACAGATACGCAGTATTTT CASSPPDTDTQYF
TRBD1 TRBJ1-1 TRBV10-3 NA 14 TGTGCCATCAGGGGGACAGGCACTAACACTGAAGCTTTCTTT CAIRGTGTNTEAFF
NA TRBJ1-5 TRBV4-3 NA 17 TGCGCCAGCAGCCAATCGGAACCCGGGGGAAGCAATCAGCCCCAGCATTTT CASSQSEPGGSNQPQHF
NA TRBJ1-1 TRBV6-5 NA 16 TGTGCCAGCAGTTACCTTCCGGGGACGATAAACACTGAAGCTTTCTTT CASSYLPGTINTEAFF
NA TRBJ1-2 TRBV7-9 NA 15 TGTGCCAGCAGCTTAGCGCGGGTAGGCCCTTGGGGCTACACCTTC CASSLARVGPWGYTF
NA TRBJ2-3 TRBV9 NA 18 TGTGCCAGCAGCGTAGCTACGCGCTCGGGGGCGGACACAGATACGCAGTATTTT CASSVATRSGADTDTQYF
TRBD1 TRBJ2-1 TRBV13 NA 19 TGTGCCAGCAGCCCCCAACCCGGACAGGGGGCCATAGGGTACAATGAGCAGTTCTTC CASSPQPGQGAIGYNEQFF
NA TRBJ1-2 TRBV11-2 NA 15 TGTGCCAGCAGCCCCTCCCCGGGAGGAAGCTATGGCTACACCTTC CASSPSPGGSYGYTF
NA TRBJ1-3 TRBV15 NA 16 TGTGCCACCAGCAGAGGGCCGGCCTCCTCTGGAAACACCATATATTTT CATSRGPASSGNTIYF
NA TRBJ1-1 TRBV7-9 few 13 TGTGCCAGCAGCCCCGCGGGGGACACTGAAGCTTTCTTT CASSPAGDTEAFF
NA TRBJ2-2 TRBV7-9 NA 15 TGTGCCAGCAGCCAGTCGGCGGCGAACACCGGGGAGCTGTTTTTT CASSQSAANTGELFF
NA TRBJ2-1 TRBV7-2 NA 15 TGTGCCAGCAGTCTAGTGGACCCAACCTACAATGAGCAGTTCTTC CASSLVDPTYNEQFF
NA TRBJ2-5 TRBV5-6 NA 15 TGTGCCAGCAGCTTTTCTGAGGTGGGGGTAGAGACCCAGTACTTC CASSFSEVGVETQYF
NA TRBJ2-5 TRBV29-1 NA 14 TGCAGCGTTGCCATTGGCGGGGTGGGAGAGACCCAGTACTTC CSVAIGGVGETQYF
NA TRBJ2-4 TRBV11-2 NA 14 TGTGCCAGCAGCCCGGTGGTAGCCAAAAACATTCAGTACTTC CASSPVVAKNIQYF
TRBD2 TRBJ2-7 TRBV9 once 15 TGTGCCAGCAGCCCCACCACTAGCGGTTCCTACGAGCAGTACTTC CASSPTTSGSYEQYF
NA TRBJ1-2 TRBV6-5 once 15 TGTGCCAGCAGTTACCTCGGCAGTACGAGCTATGGCTACACCTTC CASSYLGSTSYGYTF
NA TRBJ2-7 TRBV5-6 NA 17 TGTGCCAGCAGCTTGTGGGGGCCGGCCCCGGTCCTCTACGAGCAGTACTTC CASSLWGPAPVLYEQYF
TRBD1 TRBJ2-1 TRBV7-3 NA 17 TGTGCCAGCAGCTTAATAACAGGACAGGGGGCAGACAATGAGCAGTTCTTC CASSLITGQGADNEQFF
TRBD1 TRBJ1-4 TRBV5-4 NA 14 TGTGCCAGCAGCTGGGGGACAGCTAATGAAAAACTGTTTTTT CASSWGTANEKLFF
NA TRBJ2-3 TRBV18 NA 17 TGTGCCAGCTCACCACCGTTCTTACTAGTTCAGACAGATACGCAGTATTTT CASSPPFLLVQTDTQYF
TRBD1 TRBJ1-6 TRBV7-3 few 14 TGTGCCAGCAGCAACCAGGGGGCTGATTCACCCCTCCACTTT CASSNQGADSPLHF
NA TRBJ2-3 TRBV7-3 medium-sized 14 TGTGCCAGCAGCTTAGGCCCAACTACAGATACGCAGTATTTT CASSLGPTTDTQYF